The clone carrying this T cell receptor (beta chain) was seen more than once but under ten times. Its target is not known. The sample is drawn from a study of cytomegalovirus exposure and HLA in healthy donors. Overall study findings and caveats: V- and J-gene trimming in TCR beta was tied to a missense DCLRE1C variant by an analysis performed later. Certain sequence variants were highly shared and formed a cluster, and this cluster was likely a sequencing artifact. The study recorded about 160 TCR beta chains that were cytomegalovirus-associated. The Asian-associated ancestry cluster reportedly had fewer N-insertions than the approximately 670-donor mean in a later analysis.

Researchers ran the PCR with 60 Vbeta and 13 Jbeta primers. The protocol was immunoSEQ multiplex PCR, while the TCRdb copy is restricted to in-frame clones and leaves out a portion. The sample gives about 100,000 clones, about 81% of which show up once; about 4.8% is in the top ten. The clonotype comes from a man aged 40-50 years in good health and CMV-seropositive. Input material: PBMCs.

The CDR3 coding sequence is TGTGCCAGCTCACCACCGTCCTCTGGGACAGGGTCAGGCGAGCAGTACTTC. The encoded protein is CASSPPSSGTGSGEQYF. The V call is TRBV18, the J call TRBJ2-7; TRBD1 aligns across 9 bases. The CDR3 covers 17 residues. Germline lookup yields CDR1 KGHSH and CDR2 LQKENI. The trim removed 0 bases at V and 6 bases at J, leaving 12 bases unmatched.